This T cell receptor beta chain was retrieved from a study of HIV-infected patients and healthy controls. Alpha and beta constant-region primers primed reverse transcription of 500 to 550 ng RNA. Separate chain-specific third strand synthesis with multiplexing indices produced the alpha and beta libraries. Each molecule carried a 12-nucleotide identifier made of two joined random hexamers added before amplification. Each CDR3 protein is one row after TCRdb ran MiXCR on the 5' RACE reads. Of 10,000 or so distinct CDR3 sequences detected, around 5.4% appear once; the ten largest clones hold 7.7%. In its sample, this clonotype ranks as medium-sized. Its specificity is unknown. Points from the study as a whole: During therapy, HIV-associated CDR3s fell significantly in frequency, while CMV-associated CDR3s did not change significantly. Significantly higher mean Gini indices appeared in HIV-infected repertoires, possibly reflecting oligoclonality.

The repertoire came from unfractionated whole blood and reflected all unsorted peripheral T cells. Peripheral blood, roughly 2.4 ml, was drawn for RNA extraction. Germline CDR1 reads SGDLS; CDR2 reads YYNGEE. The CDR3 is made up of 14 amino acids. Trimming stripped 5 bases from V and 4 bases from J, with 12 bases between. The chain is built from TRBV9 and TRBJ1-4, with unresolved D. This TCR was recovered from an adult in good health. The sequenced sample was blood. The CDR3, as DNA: TGTGCCAGCAGTCTTGGGCAGATTAATGAAAAACTGTTTTTT. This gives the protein CASSLGQINEKLFF.